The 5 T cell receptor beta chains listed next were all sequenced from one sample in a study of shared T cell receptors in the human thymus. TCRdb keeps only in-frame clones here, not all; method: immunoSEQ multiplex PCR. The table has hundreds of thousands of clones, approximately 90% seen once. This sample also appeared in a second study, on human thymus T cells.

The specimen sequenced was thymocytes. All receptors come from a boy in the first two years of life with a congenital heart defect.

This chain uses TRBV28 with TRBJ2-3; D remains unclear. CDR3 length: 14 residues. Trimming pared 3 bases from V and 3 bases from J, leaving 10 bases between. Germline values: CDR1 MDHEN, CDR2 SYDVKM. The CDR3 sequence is CASSLSLRTDTQYF. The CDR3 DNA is TGTGCCAGCAGTTTGTCCCTCCGGACAGATACGCAGTATTTT.

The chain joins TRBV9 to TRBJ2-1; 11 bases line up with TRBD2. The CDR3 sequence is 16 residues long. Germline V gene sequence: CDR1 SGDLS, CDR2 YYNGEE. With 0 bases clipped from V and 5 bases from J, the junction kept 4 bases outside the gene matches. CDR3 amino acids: CASSVVLGLADNEQFF. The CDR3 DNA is TGTGCCAGCAGCGTAGTCCTGGGACTAGCGGACAATGAGCAGTTCTTC.

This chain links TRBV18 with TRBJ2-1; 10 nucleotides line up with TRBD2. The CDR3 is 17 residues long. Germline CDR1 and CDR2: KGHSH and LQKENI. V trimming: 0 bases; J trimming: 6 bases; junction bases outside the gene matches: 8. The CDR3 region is CASSPPEPSGSCNEQFF. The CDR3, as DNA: TGTGCCAGCTCACCACCGGAACCTAGCGGGAGCTGCAATGAGCAGTTCTTC. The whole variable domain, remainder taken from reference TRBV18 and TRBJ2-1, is NAGVMQNPRHLVRRRGQEARLRCSPMKGHSHVYWYRQLPEEGLKFMVYLQKENIIDESGMPKERFSAEFPKEGPSILRIQQVVRGDSAAYFCASSPPEPSGSCNEQFFGPGTRLTVL.

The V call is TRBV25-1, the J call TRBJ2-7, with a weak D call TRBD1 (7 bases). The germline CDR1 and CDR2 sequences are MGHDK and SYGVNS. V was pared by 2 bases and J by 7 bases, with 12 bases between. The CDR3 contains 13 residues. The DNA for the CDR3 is TGTGCCAGCAGTGAAACAGGGGCGGGGGAGCAGTACTTC. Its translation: CASSETGAGEQYF.

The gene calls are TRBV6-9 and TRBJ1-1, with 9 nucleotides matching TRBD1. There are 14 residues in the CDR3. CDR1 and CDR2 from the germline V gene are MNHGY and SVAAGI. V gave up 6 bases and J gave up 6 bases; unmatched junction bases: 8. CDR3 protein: CASRYRGRWAEAFF. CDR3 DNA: TGTGCCAGCAGATACAGGGGGCGCTGGGCTGAAGCTTTCTTT.